The rows below give T cell receptor beta chains drawn from one sample of a study of blood T cell repertoires in COVID-19. Clones were read by immunoSEQ multiplex PCR, and TCRdb kept only the in-frame ones, dropping some. The sample has tens of thousands of clones; 75% to 85% are singletons. Sequenced input: peripheral blood. These receptors came from a human donor in a cohort sampled during active COVID-19. CDR3s include the opening cysteine and the closing phenylalanine or tryptophan. Fields, in order: clone size, D gene, J gene, V gene, CDR3 DNA, CDR3 protein. D genes are given only for firm matches. Size tells how often a clone was seen (once, few, many) or the class of an expanded clone, and some rows leave it out.

>-|-|TRBJ2-2|TRBV4-1
TGCGCCAGCAGCCCACCGGGGGCCGGGGAGCTGTTTTTT
CASSPPGAGELFF
>-|TRBD1|TRBJ1-1|TRBV5-1
TGCGCCAGCCGGACAGGGGGCATGGGTGAAGCTTTCTTT
CASRTGGMGEAFF
>-|TRBD1|TRBJ2-7|TRBV6-5
TGTGCCAGCAGTTACTTGCCCGGACAGGGGGTTGAGCAGTACTTC
CASSYLPGQGVEQYF
>few|TRBD1|TRBJ1-1|TRBV6-5
TGTGCCAGCACGAGACAGGGGAAGGGCACTGAAGCTTTCTTT
CASTRQGKGTEAFF
>once|TRBD1|TRBJ1-2|TRBV2
TGTGCCAGCAGAGGGACAGAGAACTATGGCTACACCTTC
CASRGTENYGYTF
>-|-|TRBJ1-2|TRBV6-1
TGTGCCAGCAGTGAAGCGCTTCAAGAGGGCGCTTACTATGGCTACACCTTC
CASSEALQEGAYYGYTF
>-|-|TRBJ2-4|TRBV2
TGTGCCAGCTCCCGGGGGATTGATAGCGAACTAGCCAAAAACATTCAGTACTTC
CASSRGIDSELAKNIQYF
>many|TRBD2|TRBJ2-5|TRBV4-2
TGTGCCAGCAGCCAAGGGACTAGCGGCCAAGAGACCCAGTACTTC
CASSQGTSGQETQYF
>-|-|TRBJ1-1|TRBV4-2
TGTGCCAGCAGCCAAGAGGAACTGACGGGAGCTTTCTTT
CASSQEELTGAFF
>-|TRBD1|TRBJ2-1|TRBV19
TGTGCCAGTAGTATAGGATGGGGACAGGCTGAGCAGTTCTTC
CASSIGWGQAEQFF
>-|TRBD1|TRBJ2-5|TRBV6-5
TGTGCCAGCACCCGAGGGACAGGTCAAGAGACCCAGTACTTC
CASTRGTGQETQYF
>few|-|TRBJ1-1|TRBV7-2
TGTGCCAGTACAGACCGAAGTGAAGCTTTCTTT
CASTDRSEAFF
>-|-|TRBJ1-4|TRBV6-6
TGTGCCAGCACCGACAGGATAGGACGCGAAAAACTGTTTTTT
CASTDRIGREKLFF
>-|-|TRBJ2-1|TRBV27
TGTGCCAGCAGTGCCGGACGGGGAATATCCTACAATGAGCAGTTCTTC
CASSAGRGISYNEQFF
>once|-|TRBJ1-6|TRBV9
TGTGCCAGCAGCGTAGGAGGAGGGGAATATAATTCACCCCTCCACTTT
CASSVGGGEYNSPLHF
>-|TRBD2|TRBJ2-5|TRBV7-9
TGTGCCAGCAGCCTCCTAGCGGGGGGGCCCTCGGAGACCCAGTACTTC
CASSLLAGGPSETQYF
>-|-|TRBJ2-3|TRBV30
TGTGCCTGGAGGGCCCGCAAGGGGGGGCCCACAGATACGCAGTATTTT
CAWRARKGGPTDTQYF
>few|-|TRBJ1-3|TRBV19
TGTGCCAGTAGCACCGACGGGACTGCTGGAAACACCATATATTTT
CASSTDGTAGNTIYF
>-|TRBD1|TRBJ1-4|TRBV20-1
TGCAGTGCTTCTATACAGGGGATTCTGTTTTTT
CSASIQGILFF
>-|-|TRBJ2-3|TRBV30
TGTGCCTGGAGTGCCCGAGGGGGGGTGGATACGCAGTATTTT
CAWSARGGVDTQYF
>-|TRBD1|TRBJ2-2|TRBV18
TGTGCCAGCTCATCCCGGACAGGGCCGAACACCGGGGAGCTGTTTTTT
CASSSRTGPNTGELFF
>-|-|TRBJ2-3|TRBV6-5
TGTGCCAGCAGTAGGGGGGGCCTGACAGATACGCAGTATTTT
CASSRGGLTDTQYF
>-|TRBD1|TRBJ2-7|TRBV5-5
TGTGCCAGCAGCCGGGGACAGGGGACAACCTACGAGCAGTACTTC
CASSRGQGTTYEQYF
>-|TRBD1|TRBJ2-4|TRBV7-8
TGTGCCAGCAGCAGACAGGGGGCCAAAAACATTCAGTACTTC
CASSRQGAKNIQYF
>-|-|TRBJ2-7|TRBV5-1
TGCGCCAGCAGCTCAAACAGCCTACCTACCTACGAGCAGTACTTC
CASSSNSLPTYEQYF
>-|-|TRBJ2-7|TRBV18
TGTGCCAGCTCACAAACGGGGTCCGAGCAGTACTTC
CASSQTGSEQYF
>-|-|TRBJ2-3|TRBV27
TGTGCCACCCAGAGGGCAGCCTCAGATACGCAGTATTTT
CATQRAASDTQYF
>few|-|TRBJ2-3|TRBV5-1
TGCGCCAGCAGCTCTTGGTCGGGCACAGATACGCAGTATTTT
CASSSWSGTDTQYF
>-|TRBD1|TRBJ1-4|TRBV18
TGTGCCAGCTCACCGGACAGGGGTAATGAAAAACTGTTTTTT
CASSPDRGNEKLFF
>-|TRBD2|TRBJ2-3|TRBV4-2
TGTGCCAGCAGCCAAGATTACGGCGGGGGTAGCACAGATACGCAGTATTTT
CASSQDYGGGSTDTQYF
>-|-|TRBJ1-3|TRBV4-2
TGTGCCAGCAGCCAAGCGACAGTCTCTGGAAACACCATATATTTT
CASSQATVSGNTIYF
>-|-|TRBJ1-1|TRBV2
TGTGCCAGCAGTGAAAATTCGGGCGGGATCACTGAAGCTTTCTTT
CASSENSGGITEAFF
>-|TRBD2|TRBJ2-1|TRBV5-6
TGTGCCAGCAGCGGAAGGACTAGCGGGGGTAATGAGCAGTTCTTC
CASSGRTSGGNEQFF
>-|TRBD2|TRBJ2-5|TRBV6-4
TGTGCCAGCAGTGACTTTAGTCGGGGGGGCCTAAGAGAGACCCAGTACTTC
CASSDFSRGGLRETQYF
>-|TRBD2|TRBJ2-3|TRBV12-3/TRBV12-4
TGTGCCATCACAGCGGGGGGGTCAGAGACGCAGTATTTT
CAITAGGSETQYF
>-|TRBD1|TRBJ1-3|TRBV6-1
TGTGCCAGCAGTGAAGTCGAGACAGGGGGAAAAAACACCATATATTTT
CASSEVETGGKNTIYF
>-|-|TRBJ2-7|TRBV4-2
TGTGCCAGCAGCCACGTCCCCCAGGGGCTCAACGAGCAGTACTTC
CASSHVPQGLNEQYF
>many|TRBD1|TRBJ2-7|TRBV6-1
TGTGCCAGCAGTGAACCGAGACAGGGATCCTACGAGCAGTACTTC
CASSEPRQGSYEQYF
>-|TRBD1|TRBJ2-3|TRBV24-1
TGTGCCACCCGGGACAGGGTCACAGATACGCAGTATTTT
CATRDRVTDTQYF
>-|TRBD1|TRBJ2-7|TRBV6-6
TGTGCCAGCAGTTACGAGGACAGGGTTAACGAGCAGTACTTC
CASSYEDRVNEQYF
>-|TRBD2|TRBJ2-5|TRBV7-8
TGTGCCAGCAGCCCACGGGTAGCGGGGGGTCTCCAAGAGACCCAGTACTTC
CASSPRVAGGLQETQYF